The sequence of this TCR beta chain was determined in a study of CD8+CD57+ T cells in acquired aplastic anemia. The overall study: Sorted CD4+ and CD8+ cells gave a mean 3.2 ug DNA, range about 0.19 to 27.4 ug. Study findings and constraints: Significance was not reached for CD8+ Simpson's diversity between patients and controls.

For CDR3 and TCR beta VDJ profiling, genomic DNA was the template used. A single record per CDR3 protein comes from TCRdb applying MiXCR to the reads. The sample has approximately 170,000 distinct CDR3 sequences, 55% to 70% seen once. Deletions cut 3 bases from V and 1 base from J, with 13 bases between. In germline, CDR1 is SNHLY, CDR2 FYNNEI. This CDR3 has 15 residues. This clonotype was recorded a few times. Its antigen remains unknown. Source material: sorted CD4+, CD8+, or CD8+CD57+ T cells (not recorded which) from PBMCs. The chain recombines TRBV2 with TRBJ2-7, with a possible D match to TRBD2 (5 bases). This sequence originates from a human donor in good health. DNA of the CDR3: TGTGCCAGCAGTGACGGGGTGGTTCCGTCCTACGAGCAGTACTTC. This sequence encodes CASSDGVVPSYEQYF.